The rows below give T cell receptor beta chains drawn from one sample of a study of T-cell memory formation after mild COVID-19. TCRdb fed the 5' RACE reads into MiXCR, producing one record per CDR3 protein. The data contain hundreds of thousands of distinct CDR3 sequences, approximately 25% of them singletons. Sequencing input: PBMCs or a T cell subset sorted from them (not recorded which). All receptors come from an adult woman who had mild COVID-19 (a few samples of this study predate the infection). Cell type and time point are not known. Both conserved end residues are part of each CDR3. D genes are given only for firm matches. Rows give clone size only sometimes, using once, few, many, or a class for an expanded clone.

J gene	D gene	V gene	clone size	CDR3 DNA	CDR3 protein
TRBJ1-2	TRBD1	TRBV5-1	.	TGCGCCAGCAGCTTGGTATCGGGGACAGGGTTGAATGGCTACACCTTC	CASSLVSGTGLNGYTF
TRBJ1-1	.	TRBV20-1	few	TGCAGTGCTAGAGATCAGAGGGGAGGGAAGTCTGAAGCTTTCTTT	CSARDQRGGKSEAFF
TRBJ2-3	.	TRBV6-6	.	TGTGCCAGCGGTCTCGCAGATACGCAGTATTTT	CASGLADTQYF
TRBJ2-1	TRBD2	TRBV5-4	few	TGTGCCAGCAGCAACATAGCGGGAGGAGAGCAGTTCTTC	CASSNIAGGEQFF
TRBJ1-2	TRBD1	TRBV6-5	.	TGTGCCACTCGGGACAGGGGACGGGTGGCCTATGGCTACACCTTC	CATRDRGRVAYGYTF
TRBJ2-3	TRBD1	TRBV13	.	TGTGCCAGCAGTTCCCGGGACAGGGTCACAGATACGCAGTATTTT	CASSSRDRVTDTQYF
TRBJ2-1	TRBD1	TRBV20-1	.	TGCAGTGCTAGAGTTTCCACCGGGACAGGACTTTTTGATGAGCAGTTCTTC	CSARVSTGTGLFDEQFF
TRBJ1-4	.	TRBV5-1	.	TGCGCCAGCAGCCCCGACAGCTCTCGTAATGAAAAACTGTTTTTT	CASSPDSSRNEKLFF
TRBJ1-1	TRBD1	TRBV24-1	few	TGTGCCACCAGCGCAGGGGGTACGGGCACTGAAGCTTTCTTT	CATSAGGTGTEAFF
TRBJ2-2	.	TRBV19	.	TGTGCCAGTAGTGTCTACTTTAACACCGGGGAGCTGTTTTTT	CASSVYFNTGELFF
TRBJ2-5	.	TRBV2	.	TGTGCCAGCACCCATCTTGAGGCGGCTCAAGAGACCCAGTACTTC	CASTHLEAAQETQYF
TRBJ1-2	.	TRBV6-1	once	TGTGCCAGCGGTCCAGGGGGCTACACCTTC	CASGPGGYTF
TRBJ2-3	.	TRBV20-1	.	TGCAGTGCTCGAGTAGTCGGAGATACGCAGTATTTT	CSARVVGDTQYF
TRBJ2-1	TRBD1	TRBV6-5	many	TGTGCCAGCAGTGGAACCGGGACAGTAAGTTACAATGAGCAGTTCTTC	CASSGTGTVSYNEQFF
TRBJ2-1	TRBD2	TRBV10-3	.	TGTGCCATCAGGGGTAGCGGGTGGAGCTCCTACAATGAGCAGTTCTTC	CAIRGSGWSSYNEQFF
TRBJ1-2	.	TRBV7-9	few	TGTGCCAGCAGCTTAGCCGGGGGCCATAACTATGGCTACACCTTC	CASSLAGGHNYGYTF
TRBJ1-1	TRBD1	TRBV29-1	.	TGCAGCGTCGATGAGACAGGGTTCACTGAAGCTTTCTTT	CSVDETGFTEAFF
TRBJ2-1	TRBD2	TRBV5-4	few	TGTGCCAGCAGCTTGGCCGGCGGGAGGGCCTACAATGAGCAGTTCTTC	CASSLAGGRAYNEQFF
TRBJ2-1	.	TRBV3-1	.	TGTGCCAGCAGCCAAGATCCAGGGGAGTGGGATGAGCAGTTCTTC	CASSQDPGEWDEQFF
TRBJ2-6	.	TRBV9	.	TGTGCCAGCGGTGGGACTGGGGCCAACGTCCTGACTTTC	CASGGTGANVLTF
TRBJ2-3	TRBD2	TRBV20-1	.	TGCAGTGCTAGGGGCAGCGGGGGGGCCTCTAGCACAGATACGCAGTATTTT	CSARGSGGASSTDTQYF
TRBJ2-1	TRBD2	TRBV14	many	TGTGCCAGCAGCCCGTATAGCGGGGCCTACTCCTACAATGAGCAGTTCTTC	CASSPYSGAYSYNEQFF